This T cell receptor (beta chain) was identified in a study of Graves' ophthalmopathy and Graves' hyperthyroidism. General study findings and limits: Between ophthalmopathy and stable hyperthyroidism, a 13-signature model drew a separation with about 85% sensitivity and approximately 77% specificity. Detected in blood as well were most expanded thyroid clonotypes with frequency above 0.001.

RNA transcripts were the template, and TCR beta CDR3 regions were amplified from them. Scientists carried out first-round RT-PCR using HTBI primers and then a second-round multiplex PCR. TCRdb re-analysed the multiplex PCR reads in MiXCR, keeping a single row per CDR3 protein. Of 300,000 or so distinct CDR3 sequences in the sample, about 17% were seen once. The CDR3 has 11 amino acids. Germline values: CDR1 SNHLY, CDR2 FYNNEI. V was cut by 2 bases and J by 9 bases, with 8 bases left in between. Exclusion criteria comprised other autoimmune diseases, uncontrolled infections, pregnancy or lactation in patients. Thyroid ultrasound, orbital computed tomography, TRAb, serum thyroxine and clinical symptoms formed the basis of diagnosis. To note about this clonotype: The antigen is unknown.

Material for sequencing was peripheral blood. The sequence derives from an adult man with Graves' ophthalmopathy. The chain employs TRBV2 and TRBJ2-7; D gene ambiguous. CDR3: CASSETGSQYF. CDR3 coding DNA: TGTGCCAGCAGTGAAACTGGCTCGCAGTACTTC.